Each of the 25 T cell receptor beta chains below was sequenced from the same sample in a study of EBV T-cell therapy then PD-1 blockade in nasopharyngeal carcinoma. Time point given: 266 days after commencement of treatment, after nivolumab therapy. Specified treatment: AdE1-LMPpoly-expanded autologous EBV-specific T-cell therapy followed by anti-PD-1 nivolumab. Their recognized antigens are unknown. Produced via immunoSEQ multiplex PCR; TCRdb's table is partial and in-frame only. The sample shows over 20,000 clones, around 84% of them seen only once. The input for sequencing was CD8+ T cells from blood, taken at roughly day 280 from a patient whose treatment included autologous EBV-specific T cells and nivolumab. The receptor set was obtained from a man between 35 and 55 years old with nasopharyngeal carcinoma.

The chain links TRBV7-8 to TRBJ2-1, with 8 bases aligning to TRBD1. This CDR3 comprises 14 residues. Trimming took 5 bases from V and 6 from J; bases not matched to a gene: 6. Germline CDR1 is SGHVS and CDR2 is FQNEAQ. The CDR3 DNA sequence: TGTGCCAGCAGCCACATAGACAGGGGCAATGAGCAGTTCTTC. Translating gives CASSHIDRGNEQFF.

The rearrangement links TRBV5-1 to TRBJ1-6; 7 bases map to TRBD1. The CDR3 consists of 14 residues. V gave up 1 base and J gave up 10 bases; unmatched junction bases: 5. Germline CDR1 and CDR2: SGHRS and YFSETQ. The CDR3 DNA reads as TGCGCCAGCAGCTTGAGACAGGGCCGATCACCCCTCCACTTT. Encoded protein: CASSLRQGRSPLHF.

The J gene is TRBJ1-1, the V gene TRBV12-3 or TRBV12-4, with unresolved D. Trimming left V 3 bases short and J 10 bases short, with 9 bases between. This CDR3 has 11 amino acids. The CDR3 protein is CASSFGGIAFF. The CDR3 coding sequence is TGTGCCAGCAGTTTTGGCGGAATAGCTTTCTTT.

V gene TRBV9 combines with J gene TRBJ1-5; maybe TRBD1 (6 bases). V was cut by 3 bases and J by 2 bases, with 9 bases left in between. The germline V gene encodes CDR1 SGDLS and CDR2 YYNGEE. This CDR3 spans 14 amino acids. CDR3 in DNA: TGTGCCAGCAGCGAGGGGGTCGGCAATCAGCCCCAGCATTTT. Its protein product is CASSEGVGNQPQHF.

This sequence joins TRBV5-1 and TRBJ2-7, with 7 bases fitting TRBD1. Trimming removed 4 bases from V and 2 bases from J; junction bases left unmatched: 6. The CDR3 sequence is 14 residues long. In germline, CDR1 is SGHRS, CDR2 YFSETQ. The CDR3 sequence: CASSLTGQPYEQYF. DNA of the CDR3: TGCGCCAGCAGCCTGACGGGACAGCCCTACGAGCAGTACTTC.

The chain links TRBV7-8 to TRBJ2-5; tentative D call: TRBD1 (6 bases). The CDR3 is 14 amino acids. Germline V lookup: CDR1 SGHVS, CDR2 FQNEAQ. Deletions cut 6 bases from V and 1 base from J, with 12 bases between. The CDR3 region has the DNA TGTGCCAGCAGAGACGGGGACACCCAAGAGACCCAGTACTTC. Amino acids: CASRDGDTQETQYF. The complete variable domain, with remaining parts taken from reference TRBV7-8 and TRBJ2-5, reads GAGVSQSPRYKVAKRGQDVALRCDPISGHVSLFWYQQALGQGPEFLTYFQNEAQLDKSGLPSDRFFAERPEGSVSTLKIQRTQQEDSAVYLCASRDGDTQETQYFGPGTRLLVL.

This clone was seen a single time. The rearrangement links TRBV5-1 to TRBJ2-7; D may be TRBD1 (5 bases). CDR3 length: 17 residues. Trimming removed 2 bases from V and 0 bases from J, with 18 bases in between. Per the germline V gene, CDR1 is SGHRS and CDR2 is YFSETQ. CDR3 coding DNA: TGCGCCAGCAGCTTCTTCCGAGACAGTTCGCTCTCCTACGAGCAGTACTTC. Its protein product is CASSFFRDSSLSYEQYF.

The J gene is TRBJ2-7, the V gene TRBV3-1 (or the pseudogene TRBV3-2), with TRBD2 matching over 7 bases. The CDR3 has 16 residues. Germline loops: CDR1 LGHDT, CDR2 YNNKEL (reference sequence). V trimming: 0 bases; J trimming: 3 bases; junction bases outside the gene matches: 8. The CDR3 sequence: CASSQDKGRGFYEQYF. In nucleotides, the CDR3 is TGTGCCAGCAGCCAAGATAAGGGGCGGGGGTTCTACGAGCAGTACTTC.

This clone was picked up many times. The chain couples TRBV30 to TRBJ2-5, with D unresolved. V lost 2 bases and J 4 bases, leaving 5 bases between the germline ends. Germline CDR1 is GTSNPN and CDR2 is SVGIG (reference sequence). The CDR3 runs to 11 residues. This chain's CDR3 is CAWSLGETQYF. Written as DNA, the CDR3 is TGTGCCTGGAGTTTGGGAGAGACCCAGTACTTC. The whole variable domain, remainder taken from reference TRBV30 and TRBJ2-5, is SQTIHQWPATLVQPVGSPLSLECTVEGTSNPNLYWYRQAAGRGLQLLFYSVGIGQISSEVPQNLSASRPQDRQFILSSKKLLLSDSGFYLCAWSLGETQYFGPGTRLLVL.

The chain links TRBV9 to TRBJ2-7; 8 bases map to TRBD2. With V trimmed by 3 bases and J by 0 bases, 8 bases remained unmatched. The CDR3 extends over 16 amino acids. CDR1 and CDR2 (germline): SGDLS, YYNGEE. The CDR3 region is CASSEFSGASSYEQYF. CDR3 coding DNA: TGTGCCAGCAGCGAATTTAGCGGGGCAAGCTCCTACGAGCAGTACTTC.

This sequence joins TRBV19 and TRBJ2-1; the match to TRBD2 covers 12 bases. The CDR3 has 18 amino acids. V lost 8 bases and J lost 0; bases outside the gene matches: 11. In germline, CDR1 is LNHDA, CDR2 SQIVND (reference sequence). The CDR3 here is CASSGTSGHWSSYNEQFF. CDR3 DNA: TGTGCCAGTTCTGGGACTAGCGGGCACTGGAGCTCCTACAATGAGCAGTTCTTC.

V is TRBV7-9 and J is TRBJ1-2, with D unresolved. Between the trimmed V and J ends, which lost 5 bases and 4 bases, there was a span of 8 bases. The CDR3 extends over 12 amino acids. CDR1 and CDR2 (germline): SEHNR, FQNEAQ (reference sequence). The CDR3 sequence: CASSVYLYGYTF. The CDR3 DNA sequence: TGTGCCAGCAGCGTGTACCTCTATGGCTACACCTTC.

The chain couples TRBV9 to TRBJ2-7; 11 bases are shared with TRBD1. V lost 0 bases, J lost 5 bases, and 1 base stayed unmatched. There are 14 residues in the CDR3. Germline loops: CDR1 SGDLS, CDR2 YYNGEE. The CDR3 nucleotides read TGTGCCAGCAGCGTAGAGGGACAGGGGGACGAGCAGTACTTC. Translation: CASSVEGQGDEQYF.

The rearrangement joins TRBV4-3 to TRBJ2-7, with D unclear. V was pared by 1 base and J by 1 base, with 5 bases between. Per germline, CDR1 LGHNA and CDR2 YSLEER. The CDR3 runs to 13 residues. Written as DNA, the CDR3 is TGCGCCAGCAGCCAAGCCATTTCCTACGAGCAGTACTTC. Its protein product is CASSQAISYEQYF.

The J gene is TRBJ1-5, the V gene TRBV19, with D uncertain. The CDR3 runs to 13 residues. V was cut by 3 bases and J by 4 bases, with 7 bases left in between. Germline CDR1 and CDR2: LNHDA and SQIVND (reference sequence). The CDR3 coding sequence is TGTGCCAGTAGTATCTGGCAGAATCAGCCCCAGCATTTT. Translating it yields CASSIWQNQPQHF. Full variable domain (outside the CDR3, taken from reference TRBV19 and TRBJ1-5): DGGITQSPKYLFRKEGQNVTLSCEQNLNHDAMYWYRQDPGQGLRLIYYSQIVNDFQKGDIAEGYSVSREKKESFPLTVTSAQKNPTAFYLCASSIWQNQPQHFGDGTRLSIL.

This chain connects TRBV29-1 to TRBJ1-1; D unresolved. The CDR3 is made up of 10 amino acids. Germline loops: CDR1 SQVTM, CDR2 ANQGSEA. Trimming removed 4 bases at V and 5 bases at J, with 5 bases between. Here the CDR3 reads CSVVVTEAFF. The CDR3 DNA sequence: TGCAGCGTTGTTGTGACTGAAGCTTTCTTT.

V and J are TRBV6-2 or TRBV6-3 and TRBJ2-7, with a tentative D call TRBD1 (6 bases). V was cut by 2 bases and J by 0 bases, with 14 bases left in between. The CDR3 runs 16 residues. Germline CDR1 reads MNHEY; CDR2 reads SVGEGT. CDR3 nucleotides: TGTGCCAGCAGTTACCGGGACGGGACAAACTCCTACGAGCAGTACTTC. Amino acids: CASSYRDGTNSYEQYF.

The chain couples TRBV4-3 to TRBJ2-1; TRBD2 matches at 12 bases. CDR1 LGHNA and CDR2 YSLEER come from the germline V gene. This CDR3 spans 14 amino acids. Losses at the gene ends were 8 bases for V and 8 bases for J; bases not matched to a gene: 7. The CDR3 is CASSVTSGGHEQFF. CDR3 sequence (DNA): TGCGCCAGCTCGGTCACTAGCGGGGGGCATGAGCAGTTCTTC.

V and J are TRBV18 and TRBJ2-2; no reliable D call. The germline V and J ends were trimmed by 5 bases and 3 bases, with 16 bases remaining between them. The CDR3 sequence is 16 residues long. Looked up from germline, CDR1 is KGHSH and CDR2 is LQKENI. CDR3 sequence reads: CASSKRTKGDTGELFF. The CDR3 DNA follows: TGTGCCAGCTCAAAGAGAACGAAGGGTGACACCGGGGAGCTGTTTTTT.

V is TRBV7-3 and J is TRBJ1-6; D remains ambiguous. From germline, CDR1 is SGHTA and CDR2 FQGTGA. The CDR3 length is 13 residues. V was trimmed by 5 bases and J by 10 bases, leaving 12 bases between them. DNA of the CDR3: TGTGCCAGCAGCCCATTCTTAGGATCACCCCTCCACTTT. It yields the protein CASSPFLGSPLHF.

This clone was counted only a few times. The V and J genes are TRBV7-8 and TRBJ2-7, with D possibly TRBD1 on 6 matching bases. V lost 5 bases, J lost 0 bases, and 11 bases lay in between. Germline V gene lookup returns CDR1 SGHVS and CDR2 FQNEAQ. The CDR3 is 14 amino acids. The CDR3 loop reads CASSLRDTSYEQYF. The CDR3 coding sequence is TGTGCCAGCAGCCTAAGGGACACCTCCTACGAGCAGTACTTC.

V and J are TRBV5-1 and TRBJ1-2; 10 bases fit TRBD1. The germline CDR1 and CDR2 sequences are SGHRS and YFSETQ. The CDR3 length is 17 residues. Germline trimming cut 2 bases from V and 3 bases from J; bases unmatched to any gene: 10. The CDR3 region has the DNA TGCGCCAGCAGCTTACCCAATACCGGGACAGGGGACTATGGCTACACCTTC. Its protein is CASSLPNTGTGDYGYTF.

This rearrangement joins TRBV6-2 or TRBV6-3 to TRBJ2-4, with D possibly being TRBD2 (6 bases). CDR1 and CDR2 from the germline V gene are MNHEY and SVGEGT. This CDR3 comprises 15 residues. The V and J ends lost 5 bases and 4 bases respectively, with 15 bases between them. CDR3 sequence (DNA): TGTGCCAGCAGTGGAATGGCGGGGCCAAAAAACATTCAGTACTTC. Its translation: CASSGMAGPKNIQYF.

The chain links TRBV9 to TRBJ2-1; D gene uncertain. This CDR3 has 13 amino acids. Germline V lookup: CDR1 SGDLS, CDR2 YYNGEE. V was pared by 0 bases and J by 7 bases, with 8 bases between. The CDR3: CASSVESANEQFF. CDR3 coding DNA: TGTGCCAGCAGCGTAGAGTCAGCGAATGAGCAGTTCTTC.

In nucleotides, the CDR3 is TGTGCCAGCAGTGTTGGGACAGGGACTAACTATGGCTACACCTTC. Translated: CASSVGTGTNYGYTF. The genes are TRBV2 and TRBJ1-2; 9 positions agree with TRBD1. Germline V gene data show CDR1 as SNHLY and CDR2 as FYNNEI. This CDR3 comprises 15 residues. With V trimmed by 4 bases and J by 0 bases, 3 bases remained unmatched.